Here is one T cell receptor beta chain with its context. Described treatment: preoperative locoregional IRX-2 cytokine immunotherapy. Patients received preoperative, locoregional IRX-2 cytokine immunotherapy in a phase Ib study. These data belong to a study of preoperative IRX-2 immunotherapy in early breast cancer. V gave up 5 bases and J gave up 1 base, with 5 bases separating them. From germline, CDR1 is MDHEN and CDR2 SYDVKM. The CDR3 consists of 12 residues. Sequencing was performed with immunoSEQ multiplex PCR; in TCRdb, only in-frame clones are kept and a portion is missing. This sample has about 98,000 clones, with roughly 89% found just once.

The material sequenced was tumor tissue, taken after IRX-2 immunotherapy. The clonotype was recovered from a human donor with breast cancer. This chain links TRBV28 with TRBJ1-2; no definite D call. CDR3: CASSPDNYGYTF. CDR3 in DNA: TGTGCCAGCAGTCCCGATAACTATGGCTACACCTTC.